This record concerns one TCR beta chain sequence. A quantity of roughly 0.5 to 1 ug RNA underwent reverse transcription using random hexamers. Amplification of TCR beta CDR3 was carried out by immunoSEQ multiplex PCR, which covered 54 Vbeta and 13 Jbeta segments. TCRdb re-called the immunoSEQ multiplex PCR reads through MiXCR, storing one row per CDR3 protein. The sample has about 200,000 distinct CDR3 sequences; approximately 95% are singletons. The data derive from a study of CD8 T cells in Susac syndrome. Trimming cost V 6 bases and J 7 bases; bases outside gene matches: 15. In germline, CDR1 is SGHRS, CDR2 YFSETQ. This CDR3 is 16 amino acids long.

What was sequenced was CD4+ T cells from PBMCs. The source of this sequence is a human donor with multiple sclerosis. V and J are TRBV5-1 and TRBJ2-1; TRBD2 matches 8 bases. CDR3 region: CASIRLPGTSQNEQFF. CDR3 bases: TGCGCCAGCATCCGCTTACCCGGGACTAGTCAGAATGAGCAGTTCTTC.